The 20 T cell receptor beta chains given below trace back to one sample, sequenced in a study of T-cell reconstitution after alpha-beta-depleted transplantation in children. The TCRbeta library incorporated unique molecular identifiers. TCRdb analysed the PCR reads with MiXCR anew, one entry per CDR3 protein. The repertoire holds a few hundred thousand distinct CDR3 sequences, with 10% to 15% as singletons. The sequences come from PBMCs, mostly from graft donor cells, collected 360 days after TCRalphabeta/CD19-depleted stem cell transplant. These receptors originate from a male patient younger than 18 who had a stem cell transplant for acute myeloid leukemia, so the T cells may come from the graft donor.

The chain joins TRBV6-1 to TRBJ2-7, with D unclear. Trimming left V 6 bases short and J 1 base short, with 22 bases between. The CDR3 sequence is 17 residues long. In germline, CDR1 is MNHNS, CDR2 SASEGT. The CDR3 here is CASRPSPRGRSSYEQYF. CDR3 nucleotides: TGTGCCAGCAGACCCAGCCCCCGCGGACGGAGTTCCTACGAGCAGTACTTC.

The chain carries TRBV20-1 and TRBJ2-6; D is undetermined. The V gene lost 5 bases and the J gene lost 0 bases, with 14 bases spanning the gap. This CDR3 has 16 amino acids. Germline CDR1 and CDR2: DFQATT and SNEGSKA (reference sequence). The DNA for the CDR3 is TGCAGTGCTGAGAGAGGCGGTGGCTCTGGGGCCAACGTCCTGACTTTC. Amino acids: CSAERGGGSGANVLTF.

This clonotype was observed a handful of times. CDR3 DNA: TGTGCCAGCAGATTACAGGGGTCCGGGAACACCGGGGAGCTGTTTTTT. It specifies CASRLQGSGNTGELFF. The chain couples TRBV6-2 or TRBV6-3 to TRBJ2-2; TRBD1 matches at 7 bases. V shed 6 bases, J shed 1 base, and the junction held 8 bases outside the gene matches. This CDR3 region has 16 residues. CDR1 and CDR2 from the germline V gene are MNHEY and SVGEGT.

This clonotype was counted a few times. The chain combines TRBV5-1 with TRBJ2-1, with 7 positions matching TRBD2. The CDR3 consists of 15 residues. The V segment lost 4 bases and the J segment 5 bases; nucleotides outside the gene matches: 9. Germline loops: CDR1 SGHRS, CDR2 YFSETQ. CDR3 region: CASSPGRRNHNEQFF. Written as DNA, the CDR3 is TGCGCCAGCAGCCCCGGGAGGCGAAACCACAATGAGCAGTTCTTC.

The chain uses TRBV5-6 and TRBJ1-4, with TRBD1 matching over 7 bases. The CDR3 spans 14 residues. Losses at the gene ends were 4 bases for V and 8 bases for J; bases not matched to a gene: 8. CDR1 and CDR2 from the germline V gene are SGHDT and YYEEEE. CDR3 loop: CASSLQGRREKLFF. CDR3 DNA sequence: TGTGCCAGCAGCCTACAGGGGAGAAGGGAAAAACTGTTTTTT.

In its sample, this clonotype was seen a few times. The rearrangement uses TRBV18 and TRBJ2-4; possibly TRBD2 for D (5 bases). Looked up from germline, CDR1 is KGHSH and CDR2 is LQKENI. V lost 2 bases and J 0 bases, leaving 11 bases between the germline ends. This CDR3 region has 16 residues. The CDR3 coding sequence is TGTGCCAGCTCACCAGTCCTAGCACTAGCCAAAAACATTCAGTACTTC. This sequence encodes CASSPVLALAKNIQYF.

There are a few counts of this clonotype. The genes are TRBV28 and TRBJ2-7; the D is unclear. The CDR3 loop spans 12 amino acids. Germline assignment: CDR1 MDHEN and CDR2 SYDVKM. Trimming removed 6 bases at V and 4 bases at J, with 10 bases between. CDR3 DNA: TGTGCCAGCAGATCCCTAGGGTACGAGCAGTACTTC. This gives the protein CASRSLGYEQYF.

In its sample, this clonotype was seen a few times. The V gene is TRBV5-6, the J gene TRBJ2-1, with 9 bases matching TRBD1. Germline assignment: CDR1 SGHDT and CDR2 YYEEEE. The CDR3 runs 15 residues. Trimming took 2 bases from V and 6 from J; bases not matched to a gene: 6. For the CDR3, the DNA is TGTGCCAGCAGCTTCCGGGACAGGGAGATCAATGAGCAGTTCTTC. Its protein is CASSFRDREINEQFF.

This clonotype came up a few times. The rearrangement joins TRBV3-1 to TRBJ2-7, with TRBD2 matching over 7 bases. V shed 3 bases, J shed 2 bases, and the junction held 4 bases outside the gene matches. This CDR3 contains 14 residues. Looked up from germline, CDR1 is LGHDT and CDR2 is YNNKEL (reference sequence). CDR3 in DNA: TGTGCCAGCAGCCATCGGCGGGAGACCTACGAGCAGTACTTC. The encoded protein is CASSHRRETYEQYF.

The chain is built from TRBV18 and TRBJ2-7; D is perhaps TRBD1 (5 bases). The length of the CDR3 is 17 residues. Germline V gene data show CDR1 as KGHSH and CDR2 as LQKENI. V was pared by 6 bases and J by 0 bases, with 21 bases between. Here the CDR3 DNA reads TGTGCCAGCTCCCTTATAACAGGCCCGACCAGCTCCTACGAGCAGTACTTC. Residues: CASSLITGPTSSYEQYF.

This chain uses TRBV7-2 with TRBJ2-3; tentatively, D is TRBD2 (7 bases). Germline loops: CDR1 SGHTA, CDR2 FQGNSA. The CDR3 sequence is 16 residues long. V was pared by 5 bases and J by 2 bases, with 17 bases between. CDR3 coding DNA: TGTGCCAGCAGCGAACAGGGAGGGGGGCACACAGATACGCAGTATTTT. Translated: CASSEQGGGHTDTQYF. The full variable domain, with the rest looked up from reference TRBV7-2 and TRBJ2-3, is GAGVSQSPSNKVTEKGKDVELRCDPISGHTALYWYRQSLGQGLEFLIYFQGNSAPDKSGLPSDRFSAERTGGSVSTLTIQRTQQEDSAVYLCASSEQGGGHTDTQYFGPGTRLTVL.

V and J are TRBV20-1 and TRBJ2-2; TRBD2 matches 14 bases. Germline V gene sequence: CDR1 DFQATT, CDR2 SNEGSKA (reference sequence). V shed 6 bases, J shed 1 base, and the junction held 13 bases outside the gene matches. The CDR3 extends over 19 amino acids. This CDR3 reads CSALVPGLAGALNTGELFF. The DNA of the CDR3 is TGCAGTGCCCTGGTCCCGGGACTAGCGGGAGCGTTGAACACCGGGGAGCTGTTTTTT.

The gene calls are TRBV20-1 and TRBJ2-1; 10 bases map to TRBD2. V shed 6 bases and J 2 bases; nucleotides not matched to a gene: 4. Looked up from germline, CDR1 is DFQATT and CDR2 is SNEGSKA (reference sequence). CDR3 length: 14 residues. CDR3 coding DNA: TGCAGTGCCGTCAGCGGGGGGGCCTACAATGAGCAGTTCTTC. Amino acid sequence: CSAVSGGAYNEQFF.

This clonotype was counted between two and nine times. The chain uses TRBV10-3 and TRBJ2-3, with TRBD2 matching 7 bases. The germline CDR1 and CDR2 sequences are ENHRY and SYGVKD. CDR3 length: 14 amino acids. J gave up 4 bases and V 10 bases, and 11 bases lay outside the gene matches. The CDR3 reads CATWLTSPPDTQYF. The CDR3 DNA is TGTGCCACCTGGTTGACTAGCCCCCCAGATACGCAGTATTTT.

V usage is TRBV29-1 and J usage is TRBJ1-1; 7 positions match TRBD1. V shed 7 bases, J shed 1 base, and the junction held 9 bases outside the gene matches. The CDR3 contains 14 residues. Germline V gene data show CDR1 as SQVTM and CDR2 as ANQGSEA. The CDR3 DNA is TGCAGCGGAAGAACAGGGGCGACGAACACTGAAGCTTTCTTT. Protein sequence: CSGRTGATNTEAFF. The full variable domain, in which reference TRBV29-1 and TRBJ1-1 provide the parts outside the CDR3, is SAVISQKPSRDICQRGTSLTIQCQVDSQVTMMFWYRQQPGQSLTLIATANQGSEATYESGFVIDKFPISRPNLTFSTLTVSNMSPEDSSIYLCSGRTGATNTEAFFGQGTRLTVV.

The chain couples TRBV4-3 to TRBJ2-3; 7 bases agree with TRBD2. Germline loops: CDR1 LGHNA, CDR2 YSLEER. This CDR3 is built from 15 residues. The trim removed 3 bases at V and 2 bases at J, leaving 5 bases unmatched. The CDR3, as DNA: TGCGCCAGCAGCCACCTAGCGGAGTCCACAGATACGCAGTATTTT. Residues: CASSHLAESTDTQYF.

This clonotype occurred a few times. This chain links TRBV6-1 with TRBJ2-2, with 8 bases aligning to TRBD1. Germline values: CDR1 MNHNS, CDR2 SASEGT. The V and J ends lost 5 bases and 4 bases, in that order; junction bases with no gene match: 12. This CDR3 has 17 residues. CDR3 sequence reads: CASSPGQGGFGTGELFF. As DNA, the CDR3 is TGTGCCAGCAGTCCCGGACAGGGAGGATTCGGCACCGGGGAGCTGTTTTTT.

This clonotype appeared a few times. This sequence joins TRBV4-3 and TRBJ2-2; the match to TRBD2 covers 12 bases. This CDR3 region has 17 residues. After removal of 1 base from V and 4 bases from J, the junction contained 4 bases not matched to a gene. CDR1 and CDR2 (germline): LGHNA, YSLEER. The CDR3 protein is CASSQGLAGAGTGELFF. For the CDR3, the DNA is TGCGCCAGCAGCCAAGGACTAGCGGGAGCGGGCACCGGGGAGCTGTTTTTT.

This clonotype has a handful of counts. The chain employs TRBV4-2 and TRBJ1-2; D call uncertain. The CDR3 is made up of 21 amino acids. The germline V gene has CDR1 LGHNA and CDR2 YNFKEQ. V was shortened by 0 bases and J by 0 bases, with 26 bases between the two germline ends. The CDR3 region is CASSQDPRSGGNRTANYGYTF. The CDR3 nucleotides are TGTGCCAGCAGCCAAGATCCCCGCTCCGGAGGTAACCGCACAGCTAACTATGGCTACACCTTC.

In its sample, this clonotype was seen many times. This chain connects TRBV28 to TRBJ2-3; either TRBD1 or TRBD2 may fit D (5 bases each). The CDR3 is made up of 13 amino acids. Germline V lookup: CDR1 MDHEN, CDR2 SYDVKM. V lost 8 bases and J lost 1, with 10 bases in between. CDR3 coding DNA: TGTGCCAGCCTCCTGGGGGGCACAGATACGCAGTATTTT. Translating gives CASLLGGTDTQYF.